This entry lists 14 T cell receptor beta chains sequenced from one sample in a study of CD8+ T cells in alopecia areata. As the sequencing template, cDNA was produced by extracting RNA and reverse transcribing it. Produced via immunoSEQ multiplex PCR; TCRdb's table is partial and in-frame only. The sample yields 40,000 to 50,000 clones, 50% to 70% seen once. Treatment defined: oral pan-JAK inhibitor, 5-10 mg twice daily. The specimen comprised CD8+ T cells sorted from blood, sampled at week 4, from a patient treated with tofacitinib. All receptors derive from a human donor with alopecia areata.

V is TRBV30 and J is TRBJ2-6; the D is unclear. The CDR3 is 14 residues long. V was cut by 1 base and J by 2 bases, with 6 bases left in between. CDR1 and CDR2 from the germline V gene are GTSNPN and SVGIG (reference sequence). CDR3 amino acids: CAWSEGAGANVLTF. The DNA of the CDR3 is TGTGCCTGGAGTGAAGGCGCTGGGGCCAACGTCCTGACTTTC.

This chain connects TRBV27 to TRBJ1-1; no firm D call. There are 14 residues in the CDR3. Germline V gene sequence: CDR1 MNHEY, CDR2 SMNVEV (reference sequence). V shed 3 bases and J shed 0 bases, with 8 bases lying between them. CDR3 sequence: CASSLGRVNTEAFF. The CDR3 DNA follows: TGTGCCAGCAGTTTGGGTAGGGTGAACACTGAAGCTTTCTTT.

This rearrangement joins TRBV27 to TRBJ2-1, with 9 bases lining up with TRBD1. The CDR3 consists of 16 residues. Trimming removed 4 bases from V and 9 bases from J; junction bases left unmatched: 13. Looked up from germline, CDR1 is MNHEY and CDR2 is SMNVEV (reference sequence). The DNA for the CDR3 is TGTGCCAGCAGTTCAGCAGACAGGGGGAGAGGGGGTGAGCAGTTCTTC. This codes for CASSSADRGRGGEQFF.

The chain's CDR3 is CAISEGAEQYF. The CDR3 region has the DNA TGTGCCATCAGTGAGGGGGCGGAGCAGTACTTC. The chain uses TRBV10-3 and TRBJ2-7, with D possibly matching TRBD1 (5 bases). The CDR3 runs to 11 residues. Germline CDR1 and CDR2: ENHRY and SYGVKD. The V and J ends lost 2 bases and 7 bases respectively, with 6 bases between them.

The chain couples TRBV6-5 to TRBJ2-1, with TRBD2 matching over 13 bases. Germline assignment: CDR1 MNHEY and CDR2 SVGAGI. Losses at the gene ends were 6 bases for V and 8 bases for J; bases not matched to a gene: 7. The CDR3 has 15 amino acids. For the CDR3, the DNA is TGTGCCAGCAGCCAAACTAGCGGGGGGGCATATGAGCAGTTCTTC. It specifies CASSQTSGGAYEQFF.

J is TRBJ1-2 and V is TRBV30; a weak D match, TRBD1 (5 bases). The CDR3 is 13 residues long. CDR1 and CDR2 (germline): GTSNPN, SVGIG (reference sequence). V gave up 4 bases and J gave up 8 bases, with 17 bases separating them. The CDR3 spells CAWTGTAGNGYTF. As DNA, the CDR3 is TGTGCCTGGACCGGGACCGCGGGCAACGGCTACACCTTC.

The chain couples TRBV9 to TRBJ2-3; D not resolved. V was clipped by 6 bases and J by 3 bases, with 17 bases between them. The CDR3 is made up of 15 amino acids. Germline V CDR1 and CDR2: SGDLS, YYNGEE. This CDR3 reads CASTKDSKVTDTQYF. In nucleotides, the CDR3 is TGTGCCAGCACCAAAGATTCTAAAGTTACAGATACGCAGTATTTT.

The J gene is TRBJ2-6, the V gene TRBV29-1; the match to TRBD1 covers 9 bases. The CDR3 has 18 amino acids. The trim removed 3 bases at V and 0 bases at J, leaving 9 bases unmatched. Per germline, CDR1 SQVTM and CDR2 ANQGSEA. CDR3 DNA: TGCAGCGTTGAGGGGGGAACAGGGGGCGGCTCTGGGGCCAACGTCCTGACTTTC. This sequence encodes CSVEGGTGGGSGANVLTF.

The CDR3 spells CASSPRQNSNQPQHF. Here the CDR3 DNA reads TGCGCCAGCAGCCCCCGACAGAATAGCAATCAGCCCCAGCATTTT. The chain uses TRBV4-1 and TRBJ1-5, with D perhaps matching TRBD1 (5 bases). This CDR3 region has 15 residues. Germline CDR1 is MGHRA and CDR2 is YSYEKL. Deletions cut 4 bases from V and 0 bases from J, with 10 bases between.

The chain has TRBV7-8 and TRBJ2-2; the D call may be TRBD1 or TRBD2 (5 bases each). CDR1 SGHVS and CDR2 FQNEAQ come from the germline V gene. The V and J ends lost 5 bases and 3 bases respectively, with 16 bases between them. The length of the CDR3 is 16 residues. CDR3 protein: CASSRFGASYTGELFF. The CDR3 coding sequence is TGTGCCAGCAGCCGTTTCGGGGCTAGCTACACCGGGGAGCTGTTTTTT.

The chain links TRBV13 to TRBJ1-1; D is perhaps TRBD1 (5 bases). Trimming shortened V by 5 bases and J by 0 bases, and 13 bases separated the two germline ends. The germline V gene has CDR1 PRHDT and CDR2 FYEKMQ (reference sequence). The CDR3 spans 15 residues. The CDR3 coding sequence is TGTGCCAGCAGCGCAGAGAAGACAGTGAACACTGAAGCTTTCTTT. It specifies CASSAEKTVNTEAFF.

V usage is TRBV4-3 and J usage is TRBJ1-5, with D unclear. The CDR3 has 19 residues. Per the germline V gene, CDR1 is LGHNA and CDR2 is YSLEER. V lost 0 bases to trimming and J lost 0 bases, with 18 bases between them. CDR3 sequence (DNA): TGCGCCAGCAGCCAAGATCTCGGAGGCAGACGAAATAGCAATCAGCCCCAGCATTTT. Translation: CASSQDLGGRRNSNQPQHF.

This clone has a handful of counts. The genes are TRBV6-6 and TRBJ2-5; TRBD2 agrees at 10 bases. Trimming removed 4 bases from V and 5 bases from J; junction bases left unmatched: 7. Germline values: CDR1 MNHNY, CDR2 SVGAGI (reference sequence). The CDR3 is made up of 15 amino acids. The CDR3 DNA follows: TGTGCCAGCAGTTCCACCGGACTAGCGGCGGAGACCCAGTACTTC. Its translation is CASSSTGLAAETQYF.

The V gene is TRBV29-1, the J gene TRBJ1-2, with unresolved D. The CDR3 is 12 amino acids. The germline gives CDR1 SQVTM, CDR2 ANQGSEA. V was trimmed by 2 bases and J by 4 bases, leaving 8 bases between them. The CDR3, as DNA: TGCAGCGTTGAACTGGGCACCTATGGCTACACCTTC. This gives the protein CSVELGTYGYTF. Together with reference TRBV29-1 and TRBJ1-2, the CDR3 gives the full variable domain: SAVISQKPSRDICQRGTSLTIQCQVDSQVTMMFWYRQQPGQSLTLIATANQGSEATYESGFVIDKFPISRPNLTFSTLTVSNMSPEDSSIYLCSVELGTYGYTFGSGTRLTVV.